The clone carrying this T cell receptor (beta chain) was seen a few times. What it binds is not known. These data are taken from a study of cytomegalovirus exposure and HLA in healthy donors. Study findings and constraints: The authors enumerated some 170 TCR beta chains as linked to cytomegalovirus.

It was with 60 Vbeta and 13 Jbeta primers that the PCR ran. TCRdb keeps only in-frame clones here, not all; method: immunoSEQ multiplex PCR. The table includes about 120,000 clones, about 80% detected once. V was pared by 3 bases and J by 0 bases, with 2 bases of the junction left unmatched. Germline CDR1 and CDR2: KGHSH and LQKENI. CDR3 length: 15 amino acids. Donors sampled were nominally healthy, though unrecorded immune exposures were likely. The gene calls are TRBV18 and TRBJ1-3; the match to TRBD1 covers 7 bases. The clonotype comes from a woman in her forties in good health and CMV-seropositive. The specimen was PBMCs. CDR3: CASSPDRFSGNTIYF. CDR3 nucleotides: TGTGCCAGCTCACCGGACAGGTTCTCTGGAAACACCATATATTTT.